A single sample is the source of the 21 T cell receptor beta chains below, sequenced in a study of glioma-infiltrating T cells after dendritic cell vaccination. Time point denoted: after dendritic cell vaccination, including at tumor progression/relapse. The assay was immunoSEQ multiplex PCR, and TCRdb's table has in-frame clones only and misses some. The repertoire consists of fewer than 25,000 clones, with 89% occurring once and the leading ten covering 2.5% to 3.5%. This material consisted of blood, taken after dendritic cell vaccination. The receptor set was obtained from a human donor with glioblastoma.

The rearrangement links TRBV11-3 to TRBJ2-6; a possible D gene is TRBD2 (6 bases). The CDR3 is made up of 16 amino acids. Germline loops: CDR1 SGHNT, CDR2 YENEEA. Trimming cost V 1 base and J 0 bases, with 7 bases left between them. DNA for the CDR3: TGTGCCAGCAGCTTAGGCGGGACCTCTGGGGCCAACGTCCTGACTTTC. The encoded protein is CASSLGGTSGANVLTF.

The chain recombines TRBV11-2 with TRBJ1-1; D remains unclear. CDR3 length equals 16 residues. Germline V CDR1 and CDR2: SGHAT, FQNNGV. V shed 6 bases and J shed 0 bases, with 17 bases lying between them. The CDR3 DNA sequence: TGTGCCAGCAGTCTACCACTAACTCGGATGAACACTGAAGCTTTCTTT. Its protein product is CASSLPLTRMNTEAFF.

The chain uses TRBV6-4 and TRBJ1-2, with D possibly TRBD1 on 6 matching bases. Trimming cost V 6 bases and J 4 bases, with 12 bases left between them. Germline CDR1 and CDR2: MRHNA and SNTAGT. The CDR3 has 13 residues. The DNA of the CDR3 is TGTGCCAGCAGGGAAGACAGGTCCTATGGCTACACCTTC. It is translated as CASREDRSYGYTF.

The CDR3 sequence: CASSGTGNGSPLHF. The DNA of the CDR3 is TGTGCCAGCAGTGGGACGGGGAACGGTTCACCCCTCCACTTT. J is TRBJ1-6 and V is TRBV2, with D unclear. V gave up 4 bases and J gave up 9 bases, with 13 bases separating them. The CDR3 loop spans 14 amino acids. Per the germline V gene, CDR1 is SNHLY and CDR2 is FYNNEI.

The rearrangement uses TRBV5-1 and TRBJ2-3; D ambiguous. The V gene's germline CDR1 is SGHRS and CDR2 YFSETQ. Trimming left V 4 bases short and J 2 bases short, with 11 bases between. CDR3 length equals 14 residues. Here the CDR3 DNA reads TGCGCCAGCAGCCCCGGGTCGCTCACAGATACGCAGTATTTT. Translation: CASSPGSLTDTQYF.

V and J are TRBV27 and TRBJ1-2; maybe TRBD1 (5 bases). The CDR3 is 14 residues long. Per the germline V gene, CDR1 is MNHEY and CDR2 is SMNVEV (reference sequence). Trimming stripped 2 bases from V and 8 bases from J, with 15 bases between. This chain's CDR3 is CASSLNRFNSGYTF. CDR3 sequence (DNA): TGTGCCAGCAGTTTAAACAGGTTTAACAGCGGCTACACCTTC.

The chain has TRBV2 and TRBJ1-2; weak D call: TRBD1 (6 bases). V was trimmed by 4 bases and J by 0 bases, leaving 12 bases between them. CDR1 and CDR2 from the germline V gene are SNHLY and FYNNEI. The CDR3 spans 15 residues. The CDR3 DNA sequence: TGTGCCAGCAGTGCGGGACAAAGGGCTAACTATGGCTACACCTTC. Translated, it gives CASSAGQRANYGYTF.

The gene calls are TRBV5-1 and TRBJ2-7, with D possibly matching TRBD2 (6 bases). In germline, CDR1 is SGHRS, CDR2 YFSETQ. Deletions cut 0 bases from V and 4 bases from J, with 14 bases between. The CDR3 consists of 15 residues. CDR3 region: CASSLGVSGFYEQYF. The CDR3 coding sequence is TGCGCCAGCAGCTTGGGAGTTAGCGGCTTTTACGAGCAGTACTTC.

This chain uses TRBV9 with TRBJ2-2; D gene ambiguous. Germline-derived CDR1 and CDR2 are SGDLS and YYNGEE. The CDR3 spans 15 residues. Trimming removed 0 bases at V and 6 bases at J, with 12 bases between. For the CDR3, the DNA is TGTGCCAGCAGCGTAGCTAACAGCAAGCCCGGGGAGCTGTTTTTT. It translates to CASSVANSKPGELFF.

The chain carries TRBV19 and TRBJ2-3, with 10 bases fitting TRBD1. CDR3 length equals 16 residues. Germline trimming cut 4 bases from V and 5 bases from J; bases unmatched to any gene: 9. Germline loops: CDR1 LNHDA, CDR2 SQIVND (reference sequence). The chain's CDR3 is CASSKSQGQGLDTQYF. The CDR3 DNA follows: TGTGCCAGTAGTAAGTCCCAGGGACAGGGGCTAGATACGCAGTATTTT. Supplemented by reference TRBV19 and TRBJ2-3, the full variable domain reads DGGITQSPKYLFRKEGQNVTLSCEQNLNHDAMYWYRQDPGQGLRLIYYSQIVNDFQKGDIAEGYSVSREKKESFPLTVTSAQKNPTAFYLCASSKSQGQGLDTQYFGPGTRLTVL.

The CDR3 protein is CASSGMAGGSSYEQYF. Here the CDR3 DNA reads TGCGCCAGCAGCGGAATGGCGGGGGGGAGCTCCTACGAGCAGTACTTC. This chain joins TRBV5-1 and TRBJ2-7, with 9 bases fitting TRBD2. The germline CDR1 and CDR2 sequences are SGHRS and YFSETQ. The V gene end was trimmed by 4 bases and the J gene end by 0 bases; junction bases not matched to a gene: 8. This CDR3 region has 16 residues.

This chain links TRBV6-5 with TRBJ1-5; perhaps TRBD1 as D (6 bases). Germline CDR1 and CDR2: MNHEY and SVGAGI. The CDR3 contains 13 residues. Trimming cost V 5 bases and J 4 bases, with 9 bases left between them. The CDR3 loop is CASSGQQNQPQHF. The CDR3 DNA reads TGTGCCAGCAGTGGACAGCAAAATCAGCCCCAGCATTTT.

The chain is built from TRBV15 and TRBJ2-7; a possible D gene is TRBD2 (6 bases). This CDR3 comprises 14 residues. V dropped 3 bases and J dropped 5 bases, with 14 bases sitting between them. Looked up from germline, CDR1 is LNHNV and CDR2 is YYDKDF (reference sequence). CDR3 protein: CATSRRDFSHEQYF. The DNA for the CDR3 is TGTGCCACCAGCAGGAGGGACTTTTCGCACGAGCAGTACTTC.

The chain links TRBV9 to TRBJ2-7, with D tentatively TRBD1 (6 bases). The germline CDR1 and CDR2 sequences are SGDLS and YYNGEE. The ends were cut back, 0 bases at V and 0 bases at J, with 10 bases in the middle. The CDR3 loop spans 15 amino acids. The CDR3 is CASSVGQVSSYEQYF. The CDR3 DNA follows: TGTGCCAGCAGCGTAGGACAGGTAAGCTCCTACGAGCAGTACTTC.

This chain uses TRBV19 with TRBJ1-4, with D unclear. The CDR3 contains 14 residues. V gave up 7 bases and J gave up 8 bases, with 17 bases separating them. Germline assignment: CDR1 LNHDA and CDR2 SQIVND (reference sequence). The CDR3 loop reads CASTWQAGGEKLFF. Here the CDR3 DNA reads TGTGCCAGTACCTGGCAGGCGGGAGGGGAAAAACTGTTTTTT.

The rearrangement uses TRBV10-3 and TRBJ2-5; no clear D gene. Trimming removed 3 bases from V and 5 bases from J, with 4 bases in between. This CDR3 is 11 amino acids long. CDR1 is ENHRY and CDR2 is SYGVKD in the germline V gene. The CDR3 region is CAISEQETQYF. In DNA form, the CDR3 reads TGTGCCATCAGTGAACAGGAGACCCAGTACTTC.

The gene calls are TRBV7-6 and TRBJ2-3; D perhaps matches TRBD2 (5 bases). Germline CDR1 and CDR2: SGHVS and FNYEAQ. There are 17 residues in the CDR3. Trimming took 5 bases from V and 9 from J, leaving 27 bases between them. DNA for the CDR3: TGTGCCAGCAGCCGGCGTCTCGGCGGAGCGAATCGCGGGACGCAGTATTTT. It yields the protein CASSRRLGGANRGTQYF.

This clone was detected only once. This chain links TRBV5-8 with TRBJ1-4; 8 nucleotides agree with TRBD1. This CDR3 is 15 amino acids long. From germline, CDR1 is SGHTS and CDR2 YDEGEE. V lost 5 bases to trimming and J lost 4 bases; unmatched junction nucleotides: 7. Written as DNA, the CDR3 is TGTGCCAGCAGTCGACTTACAGGGGGTAATGAAAAACTGTTTTTT. This translates into CASSRLTGGNEKLFF.

This chain joins TRBV10-1 and TRBJ2-1; tentatively, D is TRBD1 (5 bases). Germline V gene data show CDR1 as WNHNN and CDR2 as SYGVQD (reference sequence). CDR3 length: 15 residues. The V end was cut by 0 bases, the J end by 3 bases, with 9 bases between. The CDR3, as DNA: TGCGCCAGCAGTGAGTCGGGCACAGGCTACAATGAGCAGTTCTTC. Translating it yields CASSESGTGYNEQFF.

The chain uses TRBV11-2 and TRBJ2-5; a weak D match, TRBD1 (5 bases). The CDR3 length is 15 residues. Germline V gives CDR1 SGHAT, CDR2 FQNNGV. Trimming took 1 base from V and 0 from J, leaving 9 bases between them. The CDR3 DNA follows: TGTGCCAGCAGCTTAGCCTGGACAAACCAAGAGACCCAGTACTTC. Translated, it gives CASSLAWTNQETQYF.

J is TRBJ1-1 and V is TRBV5-1; no definite D call. The CDR3 spans 14 residues. V gave up 4 bases and J gave up 1 base, with 11 bases separating them. CDR1 is SGHRS, CDR2 YFSETQ, per germline. The CDR3 here is CASSRQTSNTEAFF. The CDR3 coding sequence is TGCGCCAGCAGCCGTCAGACTTCGAACACTGAAGCTTTCTTT. The full variable domain, with the rest looked up from reference TRBV5-1 and TRBJ1-1, is KAGVTQTPRYLIKTRGQQVTLSCSPISGHRSVSWYQQTPGQGLQFLFEYFSETQRNKGNFPGRFSGRQFSNSRSEMNVSTLELGDSALYLCASSRQTSNTEAFFGQGTRLTVV.